This TCR beta chain was retrieved from a study of T-cell reconstitution after alpha-beta-depleted transplantation in children. Researchers prepared the TCRbeta library using unique molecular identifiers, the study reports. TCRdb ran MiXCR on the PCR reads and lists one entry per CDR3 protein. The sample lists approximately 420,000 distinct CDR3 sequences; roughly a tenth were seen once. CDR3 size: 12 residues. The germline V gene has CDR1 SGHRS and CDR2 YFSETQ. The germline V and J ends were trimmed by 1 base and 4 bases, with 4 bases remaining between them. This clonotype has ten or more counts. This material consisted of PBMCs from the stem cell graft donor, taken from the stem cell graft. This TCR came from a human donor who donated a stem cell graft to a child with acute myeloid leukemia. V and J are TRBV5-1 and TRBJ2-3; D unresolved. DNA of the CDR3: TGCGCCAGCAGCTTGTACCCAGATACGCAGTATTTT. Translation gives CASSLYPDTQYF.